The entry that follows covers one TCR beta chain sequence. Its antigen remains unknown. Relapse after autologous stem cell transplantation occurred in every patient, and brentuximab vedotin exposure varied. The CDR3 sequence is 15 residues long. Trimming cost V 3 bases and J 0 bases, with 9 bases left between them. The germline CDR1 and CDR2 sequences are SGHTA and FQGNSA. These data are taken from a study of PD-1 blockade in classical Hodgkin lymphoma. Study findings and constraints: The study reported lower baseline TCR diversity in newly diagnosed patients than in healthy donors.

Method: immunoSEQ multiplex PCR; TCRdb's copy keeps in-frame clones and lacks some. The sample includes around 25,000 clones, around 82% of them seen just once. This material consisted of peripheral blood mononuclear cells (PBMCs), taken before the second cycle of nivolumab. The receptor comes from a human donor with classical Hodgkin lymphoma. This chain links TRBV7-2 with TRBJ1-5, with D possibly matching TRBD1 (5 bases). The CDR3: CASSFGTDSNQPQHF. The CDR3 DNA sequence: TGTGCCAGCAGCTTCGGGACGGATAGCAATCAGCCCCAGCATTTT.